This passage covers 11 T cell receptor beta chains from one sample sequenced in a study of blood T cell repertoires in COVID-19. Assay used: immunoSEQ multiplex PCR; TCRdb lists only in-frame clones, some missing. The sample shows around 80,000 clones, approximately 80% of them seen only once. Sample: peripheral blood. These receptor sequences come from a man older than 75 with acute or convalescent COVID-19.

The chain recombines TRBV10-2 with TRBJ2-7, with 11 bases fitting TRBD1. The CDR3 has 14 residues. The V and J ends lost 7 bases and 7 bases, in that order; junction bases with no gene match: 9. CDR1 WSHSY and CDR2 SAAADI come from the germline V gene. The DNA for the CDR3 is TGCGCCAGCACGGGGGGGACAGGGGGTCAGGAGCAGTACTTC. Protein: CASTGGTGGQEQYF.

The V call is TRBV18, the J call TRBJ2-7, with 8 positions matching TRBD2. Losses at the gene ends were 6 bases for V and 2 bases for J; bases not matched to a gene: 9. The CDR3 sequence is 15 residues long. Looked up from germline, CDR1 is KGHSH and CDR2 is LQKENI. The CDR3 sequence is CASSKVSSGAYEQYF. In DNA form, the CDR3 reads TGTGCCAGCTCTAAAGTCAGTAGCGGGGCCTACGAGCAGTACTTC.

The chain is built from TRBV19 and TRBJ1-5, with 9 bases lining up with TRBD1. V lost 6 bases to trimming and J lost 6 bases; unmatched junction nucleotides: 9. The CDR3 length is 15 residues. From germline, CDR1 is LNHDA and CDR2 SQIVND (reference sequence). The CDR3 loop is CASSSGTGGGQPQHF. The DNA for the CDR3 is TGTGCCAGTAGCTCCGGAACAGGGGGCGGTCAGCCCCAGCATTTT.

Here the CDR3 DNA reads TGTGCCACCAGTGATTCAAGGGGCGTTTGGGAAAAACTGTTTTTT. Translating it yields CATSDSRGVWEKLFF. The chain employs TRBV24-1 and TRBJ1-4, with a possible D match to TRBD1 (5 bases). Trimming stripped 2 bases from V and 8 bases from J, with 14 bases between. The germline V gene encodes CDR1 KGHDR and CDR2 SFDVKD. The CDR3 is 15 residues long.

The rearrangement links TRBV5-1 to TRBJ2-7; D not resolved. Trimming left V 0 bases short and J 3 bases short, with 4 bases between. The CDR3 consists of 12 residues. The germline V gene encodes CDR1 SGHRS and CDR2 YFSETQ. CDR3 sequence (DNA): TGCGCCAGCAGCTTGGTCCGCTACGAGCAGTACTTC. Protein sequence: CASSLVRYEQYF.

The V call is TRBV6-2 or TRBV6-3, the J call TRBJ2-7; D gene unclear. The CDR3 length is 14 residues. Trimming pared 0 bases from V and 1 base from J, leaving 7 bases between. CDR1 is MNHEY and CDR2 is SVGEGT in the germline V gene. CDR3 amino acids: CASSYSAGSYEQYF. DNA of the CDR3: TGTGCCAGCAGTTACTCGGCAGGTTCCTACGAGCAGTACTTC.

The chain is built from TRBV10-3 and TRBJ2-7; possible D gene TRBD2, 6 bases. The germline V and J ends were trimmed by 7 bases and 0 bases, with 16 bases remaining between them. This CDR3 is built from 15 residues. Germline V CDR1 and CDR2: ENHRY, SYGVKD. The CDR3 nucleotides read TGTGCCATCAAGGGCGGGGTAGCGGACTCCTACGAGCAGTACTTC. Protein sequence: CAIKGGVADSYEQYF.

The rearrangement links TRBV10-3 to TRBJ1-2, with D unclear. This CDR3 comprises 13 residues. Trimming stripped 2 bases from V and 8 bases from J, with 12 bases between. CDR1 is ENHRY, CDR2 SYGVKD, per germline. CDR3 nucleotide sequence: TGTGCCATCAGTGAGGTCCTGACAAACGGCTACACCTTC. Translation gives CAISEVLTNGYTF.

This clone has more than one count but fewer than ten. The chain has TRBV2 and TRBJ1-2; tentative D call: TRBD1 (5 bases). The CDR3 sequence is 14 residues long. V shed 3 bases and J shed 6 bases, with 14 bases lying between them. CDR1 is SNHLY and CDR2 is FYNNEI in the germline V gene. The CDR3 is CASSDPAGKDGYTF. The CDR3 DNA sequence: TGTGCCAGCAGTGATCCGGCAGGGAAGGATGGCTACACCTTC.

This clone came up a few times. The gene calls are TRBV29-1 and TRBJ1-1; D possibly corresponds to TRBD1 (5 bases). The germline V gene has CDR1 SQVTM and CDR2 ANQGSEA. The CDR3 totals 13 residues. The V end was cut by 2 bases, the J end by 4 bases, with 11 bases between. CDR3 nucleotides: TGCAGCGTTGAAAGGGGTATGAGCACTGAAGCTTTCTTT. Amino acid sequence: CSVERGMSTEAFF.

This chain connects TRBV29-1 to TRBJ1-6, with a possible D match to TRBD1 (6 bases). Germline CDR1 is SQVTM and CDR2 is ANQGSEA. The CDR3 loop spans 15 amino acids. With 6 bases removed from V and 0 bases from J, the gap between germline ends came to 12 bases. The CDR3 DNA is TGCAGCGTGAGGACAGCTAGCTCCTATAATTCACCCCTCCACTTT. It is translated as CSVRTASSYNSPLHF.